Listed below are T cell receptor beta chains from one sample, sequenced in a study of blood T cell repertoires in COVID-19. Libraries were prepared by immunoSEQ multiplex PCR; TCRdb keeps only in-frame clonotypes and omits some of them. The data contain approximately 380,000 clones, 85% of them seen just once; the ten biggest clones take up roughly 3.9%. Specimen: peripheral blood. These receptors were obtained from a woman under 30 with acute or convalescent COVID-19. CDR3s include the opening cysteine and the closing phenylalanine or tryptophan. A D gene is named only where the DNA matches it firmly. Where a row states a size, it is once, few, many or the class of an expanded clone; other rows omit it.

j_call | clone_size | v_call | d_call | cdr3_aa | cdr3_nt
TRBJ1-2 | NA | TRBV5-8 | TRBD1 | CASSSPGTGYGYTF | TGTGCCAGCAGCTCCCCCGGGACAGGGTATGGCTACACCTTC
TRBJ1-2 | NA | TRBV3-1/TRBV3-2 | NA | CASSLRTILGDGYTF | TGTGCCAGCAGCCTTAGGACTATTCTTGGTGATGGCTACACCTTC
TRBJ1-2 | NA | TRBV5-8 | TRBD1 | CASSPRSGTGFYGYTF | TGTGCCAGCAGCCCGAGGTCGGGGACAGGGTTCTATGGCTACACCTTC
TRBJ2-5 | NA | TRBV9 | NA | CASSAFQETQYF | TGTGCCAGCAGCGCCTTCCAAGAGACCCAGTACTTC
TRBJ2-5 | NA | TRBV5-4 | TRBD1 | CASSPRTGRVETQYF | TGTGCCAGCAGCCCCAGGACAGGGCGGGTCGAGACCCAGTACTTC
TRBJ2-3 | NA | TRBV2 | NA | CASSASGKTTDTQYF | TGTGCCAGCAGTGCGAGCGGAAAAACCACAGATACGCAGTATTTT
TRBJ2-2 | few | TRBV6-5 | TRBD1 | CASNPTGTGELFF | TGTGCCAGCAACCCGACAGGGACCGGGGAGCTGTTTTTT
TRBJ1-2 | NA | TRBV6-5 | NA | CASSYSPAGYGYTF | TGTGCCAGCAGTTACTCTCCGGCAGGCTATGGCTACACCTTC
TRBJ1-1 | NA | TRBV6-5 | NA | CASSEDNIRTEAFF | TGTGCCAGCAGCGAGGACAACATTCGCACTGAAGCTTTCTTT
TRBJ1-5 | NA | TRBV11-2 | TRBD1 | CASSLDRAGQPQHF | TGTGCCAGCAGCCTCGACAGGGCCGGTCAGCCCCAGCATTTT
TRBJ2-1 | NA | TRBV12-3/TRBV12-4 | TRBD2 | CASSRTSGYKFF | TGTGCCAGCAGCCGGACTAGCGGGTATAAGTTCTTC
TRBJ2-7 | NA | TRBV28 | NA | CASSLRQTPYEQYF | TGTGCCAGCAGTTTAAGGCAGACACCCTACGAGCAGTACTTC
TRBJ1-2 | NA | TRBV11-2 | TRBD1 | CASSPGQGFYGYTF | TGTGCCAGCAGCCCGGGACAGGGCTTCTATGGCTACACCTTC
TRBJ1-2 | NA | TRBV7-3 | TRBD1 | CASSSRTTGGAYGYTF | TGTGCCAGCAGCTCTCGTACTACAGGGGGTGCTTATGGCTACACCTTC
TRBJ2-7 | NA | TRBV19 | NA | CASSISGPERYEQYF | TGTGCCAGTAGTATCTCAGGGCCCGAACGATACGAGCAGTACTTC
TRBJ2-6 | NA | TRBV28 | TRBD2 | CASRKAGLGANVLTF | TGTGCCAGCAGAAAAGCGGGGCTTGGGGCCAACGTCCTGACTTTC
TRBJ2-7 | once | TRBV11-2 | TRBD1 | CASSLAQGPNYEQYF | TGTGCCAGCAGCTTAGCACAGGGGCCAAACTACGAGCAGTACTTC
TRBJ1-4 | NA | TRBV19 | TRBD1 | CASSDPRGSNEKLFF | TGTGCCAGTAGTGACCCCAGGGGGTCTAATGAAAAACTGTTTTTT
TRBJ1-2 | few | TRBV5-4 | NA | CASSLPPGRIPPDYTF | TGTGCCAGCAGCTTGCCCCCAGGGAGGATACCCCCGGACTACACCTTC
TRBJ2-7 | NA | TRBV29-1 | TRBD2 | CSVDTAGDLYEQYF | TGCAGCGTTGACACAGCGGGGGACCTCTACGAGCAGTACTTC
TRBJ1-5 | medium-sized | TRBV5-8 | NA | CASSLSVSGNQPQHF | TGTGCCAGCAGCTTGTCAGTGTCAGGCAATCAGCCCCAGCATTTT
TRBJ2-1 | NA | TRBV5-1 | TRBD2 | CASSVTSGKNEQFF | TGCGCCAGCAGCGTTACTAGCGGGAAGAATGAGCAGTTCTTC
TRBJ1-2 | NA | TRBV6-5 | NA | CASSYSPWRANYGYTF | TGTGCCAGCAGTTACTCTCCTTGGAGAGCTAACTATGGCTACACCTTC
TRBJ1-5 | NA | TRBV6-1 | NA | CASSEHMEGSNQPQHF | TGTGCCAGCAGTGAACACATGGAGGGTAGCAATCAGCCCCAGCATTTT
TRBJ1-4 | NA | TRBV4-1 | NA | CASSLPSATNEKLFF | TGCGCCAGCAGCCTCCCCTCCGCAACTAATGAAAAACTGTTTTTT
TRBJ1-1 | once | TRBV9 | NA | CASSGPGVEAFF | TGTGCCAGCAGCGGCCCGGGAGTTGAAGCTTTCTTT
TRBJ2-3 | NA | TRBV27 | TRBD2 | CASSLHGSGTSTDTQYF | TGTGCCAGCAGTTTGCACGGGAGCGGGACTAGCACAGATACGCAGTATTTT
TRBJ2-7 | NA | TRBV10-3 | TRBD2 | CAISDALAGGTRSYEQYF | TGTGCCATCAGTGACGCGCTAGCGGGGGGTACAAGGTCCTACGAGCAGTACTTC